Listed here are 27 T cell receptor beta chains from one sample, sequenced in a study of blood T cell repertoires in COVID-19. TCRdb keeps only in-frame clones here, not all; method: immunoSEQ multiplex PCR. Among tens of thousands of clones listed, around 77% were seen once. The sample was peripheral blood. These receptors were collected from a man between 65 and 85 years old with COVID-19, enrolled during active disease.

The CDR3 coding sequence is TGTGCCAGCAGCGAGAGCGGGAGCTCCTACAATGAGCAGTTCTTC. Amino acids: CASSESGSSYNEQFF. The chain has TRBV9 and TRBJ2-1; 8 bases map to TRBD2. The length of the CDR3 is 15 residues. The germline V gene encodes CDR1 SGDLS and CDR2 YYNGEE. With V trimmed by 3 bases and J by 0 bases, 2 bases remained unmatched.

This clone has just one count. The V call is TRBV25-1, the J call TRBJ1-2; TRBD1 might be the D (5 bases). The V end was cut by 4 bases, the J end by 8 bases, with 20 bases between. CDR3 length equals 15 residues. Germline CDR1 and CDR2: MGHDK and SYGVNS. CDR3 nucleotide sequence: TGTGCCAGCAGTGTCACAAGGGGAGGGATGGAGGGCTACACCTTC. Translated: CASSVTRGGMEGYTF.

The chain has TRBV4-3 and TRBJ2-3; no definite D call. V dropped 4 bases and J dropped 4 bases, with 6 bases sitting between them. The CDR3 is 12 residues long. Per germline, CDR1 LGHNA and CDR2 YSLEER. The CDR3 sequence is CASSPGADTQYF. CDR3 sequence (DNA): TGCGCCAGCAGCCCCGGAGCAGATACGCAGTATTTT.

The rearrangement uses TRBV5-4 and TRBJ2-1, with a possible D match to TRBD2 (6 bases). V was clipped by 0 bases and J by 7 bases, with 20 bases between them. The germline V gene encodes CDR1 SGHNT and CDR2 YYREEE (reference sequence). This CDR3 contains 17 residues. The CDR3 loop reads CASSLEVAVGGVNEQFF. As DNA, the CDR3 is TGTGCCAGCAGCTTGGAAGTGGCAGTTGGAGGGGTGAATGAGCAGTTCTTC.

The J gene is TRBJ2-7, the V gene TRBV6-6; TRBD1 agrees at 7 bases. CDR1 is MNHNY and CDR2 is SVGAGI in the germline V gene (reference sequence). V shed 0 bases and J 7 bases; nucleotides not matched to a gene: 6. CDR3 length equals 14 residues. The CDR3 protein is CASSYSRAGGEQYF. For the CDR3, the DNA is TGTGCCAGCAGTTACTCGAGGGCAGGGGGAGAGCAGTACTTC.

The rearrangement uses TRBV15 and TRBJ1-2; the D gene is possibly TRBD1 (5 bases). With 0 bases removed from V and 8 bases from J, the gap between germline ends came to 13 bases. Looked up from germline, CDR1 is LNHNV and CDR2 is YYDKDF (reference sequence). The CDR3 covers 14 residues. The CDR3 DNA reads TGTGCCACCAGCAGAGATCCCGGAAGGGGAGGCTACACCTTC. Its protein product is CATSRDPGRGGYTF.

The chain carries TRBV29-1 and TRBJ1-2; D perhaps matches TRBD1 (5 bases). Germline-derived CDR1 and CDR2 are SQVTM and ANQGSEA. The CDR3 extends over 11 amino acids. V lost 7 bases and J 8 bases, leaving 14 bases between the germline ends. CDR3 in amino acids: CSASTELGYTF. In nucleotides, the CDR3 is TGCAGCGCCTCGACAGAGCTCGGCTACACCTTC.

J is TRBJ1-2 and V is TRBV19; the D is unclear. The germline V gene has CDR1 LNHDA and CDR2 SQIVND (reference sequence). Between the trimmed V and J ends, which lost 10 bases and 8 bases, there was a span of 17 bases. The CDR3 spans 12 residues. This CDR3 reads CATGIGLRGYTF. In DNA form, the CDR3 reads TGTGCCACCGGAATCGGGTTAAGGGGCTACACCTTC.

The V call is TRBV4-3, the J call TRBJ2-1, with 8 bases matching TRBD1. This CDR3 spans 15 amino acids. The ends lost 0 bases at V and 7 bases at J; junction bases unmatched: 5. Per germline, CDR1 LGHNA and CDR2 YSLEER. In nucleotides, the CDR3 is TGCGCCAGCAGCCAAGATCCCCAGGGGGCGAATGAGCAGTTCTTC. The encoded protein is CASSQDPQGANEQFF.

This clone has a handful of counts. The chain carries TRBV9 and TRBJ2-3; 7 positions match TRBD2. Trimming took 0 bases from V and 1 from J; bases not matched to a gene: 8. CDR3 length: 17 amino acids. The germline V gene encodes CDR1 SGDLS and CDR2 YYNGEE. The CDR3 is CASSVATMLAGTDTQYF. The CDR3 bases are TGTGCCAGCAGCGTAGCTACTATGCTAGCGGGCACAGATACGCAGTATTTT.

This rearrangement joins TRBV4-1 to TRBJ1-6, with a weak D call TRBD1 (5 bases). Germline CDR1 MGHRA, CDR2 YSYEKL. The CDR3 runs 17 residues. Trimming stripped 6 bases from V and 4 bases from J, with 19 bases between. CDR3 protein: CASRDKEGTFYNSPLHF. DNA for the CDR3: TGCGCCAGCAGGGATAAGGAGGGGACCTTTTATAATTCACCCCTCCACTTT.

This rearrangement joins TRBV5-5 to TRBJ1-1, with D unresolved. Trimming pared 4 bases from V and 4 bases from J, leaving 17 bases between. CDR3 length equals 15 residues. Germline assignment: CDR1 SGHKS and CDR2 YYEKEE (reference sequence). The CDR3 bases are TGTGCCAGCAGCATTGAGGTTCGGAGGGCCACTGAAGCTTTCTTT. The encoded protein is CASSIEVRRATEAFF.

This clone showed up just a few times. The chain has TRBV7-2 and TRBJ2-7, with TRBD1 as a possible D gene (6 bases). The CDR3 runs to 15 residues. The V end lost 4 bases, the J end lost 4 bases, and 17 bases lay between the germline ends. CDR1 and CDR2 from the germline V gene are SGHTA and FQGNSA. The CDR3 bases are TGTGCCAGCAGCTACCGAATCCAGGGGATATACGAGCAGTACTTC. Protein sequence: CASSYRIQGIYEQYF.

The rearrangement links TRBV7-2 to TRBJ1-5; 10 bases match TRBD1. The CDR3 runs to 16 residues. The V gene end was trimmed by 5 bases and the J gene end by 4 bases; junction bases not matched to a gene: 8. The V gene's germline CDR1 is SGHTA and CDR2 FQGNSA. The CDR3: CASSPWRDRGNQPQHF. The CDR3, as DNA: TGTGCCAGCAGCCCATGGAGGGACAGGGGAAATCAGCCCCAGCATTTT.

This chain uses TRBV6-6 with TRBJ2-7; D remains unclear. Germline CDR1 reads MNHNY; CDR2 reads SVGAGI (reference sequence). This CDR3 spans 11 amino acids. V was trimmed by 5 bases and J by 6 bases, leaving 8 bases between them. CDR3 sequence reads: CASSPAVEQYF. In nucleotides, the CDR3 is TGTGCCAGCAGTCCCGCGGTCGAGCAGTACTTC.

The chain uses TRBV18 and TRBJ1-4, with 8 nucleotides matching TRBD1. From germline, CDR1 is KGHSH and CDR2 LQKENI. The CDR3 sequence is 16 residues long. J lost 6 bases, V lost 4 bases, and 10 bases had no gene match. This CDR3 is CASSLNTQGVDEKLFF. CDR3 in DNA: TGTGCCAGCTCACTGAATACACAGGGGGTAGATGAAAAACTGTTTTTT.

The rearrangement uses TRBV6-2 or TRBV6-3 and TRBJ1-2, with TRBD1 matching 8 bases. Germline V gene sequence: CDR1 MNHEY, CDR2 SVGEGT. The CDR3 length is 12 residues. The trim removed 4 bases at V and 6 bases at J, leaving 1 base unmatched. The CDR3 spells CASSSTGDGYTF. CDR3 nucleotides: TGTGCCAGCAGTTCGACAGGGGATGGCTACACCTTC.

This chain connects TRBV10-3 to TRBJ2-7; possibly TRBD1 for D (5 bases). Germline CDR1 is ENHRY and CDR2 is SYGVKD. V was trimmed by 3 bases and J by 0 bases, leaving 9 bases between them. The CDR3 runs to 14 residues. The CDR3 here is CAISERDSSYEQYF. The DNA of the CDR3 is TGTGCCATCAGTGAAAGAGACAGCTCCTACGAGCAGTACTTC.

This clone was found a few times. The rearrangement links TRBV29-1 to TRBJ2-5, with 7 bases fitting TRBD1. V lost 7 bases, J lost 4 bases, and 6 bases stayed unmatched. The CDR3 is made up of 12 amino acids. The germline gives CDR1 SQVTM, CDR2 ANQGSEA. CDR3 residues: CSALAGGETQYF. The CDR3 nucleotides read TGCAGCGCCCTAGCAGGGGGAGAGACCCAGTACTTC.

The chain links TRBV5-4 to TRBJ2-1; 14 nucleotides match TRBD2. Germline V CDR1 and CDR2: SGHNT, YYREEE (reference sequence). CDR3 length: 15 residues. The V and J ends lost 0 bases and 9 bases, in that order; junction bases with no gene match: 2. This CDR3 reads CASSLAGTSGSEQFF. CDR3 in DNA: TGTGCCAGCAGCTTGGCCGGGACTAGCGGGAGTGAGCAGTTCTTC.

The genes are TRBV7-9 and TRBJ2-2; 12 positions agree with TRBD2. V lost 5 bases to trimming and J lost 10 bases; unmatched junction nucleotides: 11. The germline V gene has CDR1 SEHNR and CDR2 FQNEAQ (reference sequence). The CDR3 length is 16 residues. The CDR3 DNA sequence: TGTGCCAGCAGCACTACGCTAGCGGGAGGGCCTCTGGAGCTGTTTTTT. Translating it yields CASSTTLAGGPLELFF.

The chain joins TRBV5-1 to TRBJ2-7, with 7 bases identical to TRBD2. The CDR3 has 13 residues. Germline V lookup: CDR1 SGHRS, CDR2 YFSETQ. Unmatched junction bases numbered 7, after V lost 3 bases and J lost 7 bases. This chain's CDR3 is CASSSGTMHEQYF. Written as DNA, the CDR3 is TGCGCCAGCAGCTCCGGGACTATGCATGAGCAGTACTTC.

The chain employs TRBV4-3 and TRBJ2-1, with 10 bases that match TRBD2. The CDR3 is 16 amino acids. The germline V gene has CDR1 LGHNA and CDR2 YSLEER. The ends lost 1 base at V and 8 bases at J; junction bases unmatched: 8. The CDR3 nucleotides are TGCGCCAGCAGCCAAGCGAGCGGGAGGGACGACGATGAGCAGTTCTTC. It translates to CASSQASGRDDDEQFF.

The CDR3 DNA follows: TGTGCCAGCAGCTCTATCACAGGCTACACTGAAGCTTTCTTT. This translates into CASSSITGYTEAFF. V is TRBV7-2 and J is TRBJ1-1, with D perhaps TRBD1 (5 bases). The CDR3 extends over 14 amino acids. V shed 4 bases and J shed 3 bases, with 12 bases lying between them. Germline loops: CDR1 SGHTA, CDR2 FQGNSA.

The chain recombines TRBV28 with TRBJ2-7; 7 bases fit TRBD1. This CDR3 is built from 17 residues. V was pared by 2 bases and J by 3 bases, with 13 bases of the junction left unmatched. Germline-derived CDR1 and CDR2 are MDHEN and SYDVKM. In DNA, the CDR3 is TGTGCCAGCAGTTTAAGCGGAATGGGGGACAGCATCTACGAGCAGTACTTC. This sequence encodes CASSLSGMGDSIYEQYF. Looking up the rest from reference TRBV28 and TRBJ2-7 gives the full variable domain: DVKVTQSSRYLVKRTGEKVFLECVQDMDHENMFWYRQDPGLGLRLIYFSYDVKMKEKGDIPEGYSVSREKKERFSLILESASTNQTSMYLCASSLSGMGDSIYEQYFGPGTRLTVT.

CDR3 in amino acids: CASRGYSGRHPEQYF. The CDR3 DNA reads as TGCGCCAGCAGGGGATATAGCGGGAGGCACCCCGAGCAGTACTTC. The genes are TRBV4-1 and TRBJ2-7; 10 nucleotides match TRBD2. V shed 6 bases and J 6 bases; nucleotides not matched to a gene: 11. CDR3 length equals 15 residues. Germline CDR1 is MGHRA and CDR2 is YSYEKL.

This chain links TRBV27 with TRBJ2-4, with D possibly being TRBD1 (6 bases). This CDR3 is built from 12 residues. Germline values: CDR1 MNHEY, CDR2 SMNVEV (reference sequence). The CDR3 loop reads CTTGLSKNIQYF. DNA for the CDR3: TGTACCACAGGGCTATCCAAAAACATTCAGTACTTC.